Listed below are T cell receptor beta chains from one sample, sequenced in a study of breast tumors, draining lymph nodes, adjacent tissues. TCRdb re-derived calls from the multiplex PCR reads in MiXCR, one entry per CDR3 protein. The data show around 190,000 distinct CDR3 sequences, 30% to 35% seen once. The source material was axillary lymph node tissue. All receptors derive from a female donor with breast cancer. Some clones in this sample may be carry-over from other donors' samples. Each CDR3 is given with its conserved first and last residue. D genes are given only for firm matches. The size field is filled for only some rows; it gives once, few, many or a size class.

d_call: .; j_call: TRBJ2-5; clone_size: many; v_call: TRBV27; cdr3_nt: TGTGCCAGCAGAGAGACCCAGTACTTC; cdr3_aa: CASRETQYF
d_call: TRBD1; j_call: TRBJ1-2; clone_size: many; v_call: TRBV20-1; cdr3_nt: TGCAGTGCCCATGCCGGGACAGGGTATATCGATGGCTACACCTTC; cdr3_aa: CSAHAGTGYIDGYTF
d_call: .; j_call: TRBJ1-6; clone_size: once; v_call: TRBV11-2; cdr3_nt: TGTGCCAGCAGCTTAGATCGGCAGCTGTGCTCCTATAATTCACCCCTCCACTTT; cdr3_aa: CASSLDRQLCSYNSPLHF
d_call: .; j_call: TRBJ2-7; clone_size: many; v_call: TRBV19; cdr3_nt: TGTGCCAGTAGTATAGCCCCGGCACGCTACGAGCAGTACTTC; cdr3_aa: CASSIAPARYEQYF
d_call: .; j_call: TRBJ1-5; clone_size: medium-sized; v_call: TRBV7-2; cdr3_nt: TGTGCCAGCAGCTTGGGACATCGGGGACAGCCCCAGCATTTT; cdr3_aa: CASSLGHRGQPQHF
d_call: TRBD1; j_call: TRBJ2-7; clone_size: .; v_call: TRBV28; cdr3_nt: TGTGCCAGCAGCTCCCGGGACAGTAGCTCCTACGAGCAGTACTTC; cdr3_aa: CASSSRDSSSYEQYF
d_call: .; j_call: TRBJ1-5; clone_size: many; v_call: TRBV4-1; cdr3_nt: TGCGCCAGCAGCCAAACGAGTAGTAACAGGCTCGGGCAGCCCCAGCATTTT; cdr3_aa: CASSQTSSNRLGQPQHF
d_call: .; j_call: TRBJ1-4; clone_size: many; v_call: TRBV15; cdr3_nt: TGTGCCACCAGCAGAGAAGAGGGGTTGGTGGGAAAACTGTTTTTT; cdr3_aa: CATSREEGLVGKLFF
d_call: TRBD1; j_call: TRBJ1-2; clone_size: .; v_call: TRBV9; cdr3_nt: TGTGCCAGCAGCGCCCAGACAGGGGTCCCCTTGAACTATGGCTACACCTTC; cdr3_aa: CASSAQTGVPLNYGYTF
d_call: TRBD2; j_call: TRBJ2-7; clone_size: many; v_call: TRBV7-9; cdr3_nt: TGTGCCAGCAGCCCTCCTAGCGGCCCCGGGCAGTACTTC; cdr3_aa: CASSPPSGPGQYF
d_call: .; j_call: TRBJ2-7; clone_size: many; v_call: TRBV2; cdr3_nt: TGTGCCAGCAGTGAACCCTGGGACTTGACCGAGCAGTACTTC; cdr3_aa: CASSEPWDLTEQYF
d_call: .; j_call: TRBJ1-1; clone_size: .; v_call: TRBV15; cdr3_nt: TGTGCCACCGCTTCTGATGCTATGAACGCTGAAGCTTTCTTT; cdr3_aa: CATASDAMNAEAFF
d_call: .; j_call: TRBJ1-5; clone_size: .; v_call: TRBV28; cdr3_nt: TGTGCCAGCAGTCTGACGGGGGGCAGTCAGCCCCAGCATTTT; cdr3_aa: CASSLTGGSQPQHF
d_call: TRBD1; j_call: TRBJ1-5; clone_size: .; v_call: TRBV20-1; cdr3_nt: TGCAGTGCTAGAGATACCCGTCCCGGGACAGGGCAGGTCCAGCCCCAGCATTTT; cdr3_aa: CSARDTRPGTGQVQPQHF
d_call: TRBD2; j_call: TRBJ2-7; clone_size: many; v_call: TRBV19; cdr3_nt: TGTGCCAGTAGTATTAGGACTAGCGGGAGCGTCGACGAGCAGTACTTC; cdr3_aa: CASSIRTSGSVDEQYF
d_call: TRBD1; j_call: TRBJ1-2; clone_size: many; v_call: TRBV4-2; cdr3_nt: TGTGCCAGCAGCCAAGCGCAAACAGGGGGCACGGAGGGCTACACCTTC; cdr3_aa: CASSQAQTGGTEGYTF
d_call: .; j_call: TRBJ1-1; clone_size: .; v_call: TRBV6-5; cdr3_nt: TGTGCCAGCAGTTACCAGGGTGTGGAGAACACTGAAGCTTTCTTT; cdr3_aa: CASSYQGVENTEAFF
d_call: TRBD1; j_call: TRBJ2-3; clone_size: .; v_call: TRBV20-1; cdr3_nt: TGCAGTGCTCTGGACAGGGTAGGTCACAATGAGCAGTATTTT; cdr3_aa: CSALDRVGHNEQYF
d_call: .; j_call: TRBJ1-3; clone_size: many; v_call: TRBV25-1; cdr3_nt: TGTGCCAGCAGTGATCAGAATTCCAACACCATATATTTT; cdr3_aa: CASSDQNSNTIYF
d_call: .; j_call: TRBJ2-7; clone_size: many; v_call: TRBV5-6; cdr3_nt: TGTGCCAGCAGCCTCCTAGGGCAGGCAGAGTCAGCGATGTACGAGCAGTACTTC; cdr3_aa: CASSLLGQAESAMYEQYF
d_call: TRBD1; j_call: TRBJ2-6; clone_size: .; v_call: TRBV6-4; cdr3_nt: TGTGCCAGCAGTGAAGGACAGGGTCTCTCTGGGGCCAACGTCCTGACTTTC; cdr3_aa: CASSEGQGLSGANVLTF
d_call: TRBD2; j_call: TRBJ2-5; clone_size: .; v_call: TRBV20-1; cdr3_nt: TGCAGTGCTAGGGGACTAGCGGGGGGGACAGAGACCCAGTACTTC; cdr3_aa: CSARGLAGGTETQYF
d_call: TRBD1; j_call: TRBJ2-2; clone_size: .; v_call: TRBV7-2; cdr3_nt: TGTGCCAGCAGCGTACAGGGGGCGCGGTACACCGGGGAGCTGTTTTTT; cdr3_aa: CASSVQGARYTGELFF
d_call: TRBD2; j_call: TRBJ2-3; clone_size: many; v_call: TRBV7-9; cdr3_nt: TGTGCCAGCAGCTTAGCGGGATCTAGCGGGACCACAGATACGCAGTATTTT; cdr3_aa: CASSLAGSSGTTDTQYF
d_call: .; j_call: TRBJ1-5; clone_size: many; v_call: TRBV20-1; cdr3_nt: TGCAGTGCTAGAGGGGTGGGGTCGCAGCATTTT; cdr3_aa: CSARGVGSQHF
d_call: .; j_call: TRBJ1-1; clone_size: .; v_call: TRBV16; cdr3_nt: TGTGCCAGCAGCCATTCATATGGGAACACTGAAGCTTTCTTT; cdr3_aa: CASSHSYGNTEAFF